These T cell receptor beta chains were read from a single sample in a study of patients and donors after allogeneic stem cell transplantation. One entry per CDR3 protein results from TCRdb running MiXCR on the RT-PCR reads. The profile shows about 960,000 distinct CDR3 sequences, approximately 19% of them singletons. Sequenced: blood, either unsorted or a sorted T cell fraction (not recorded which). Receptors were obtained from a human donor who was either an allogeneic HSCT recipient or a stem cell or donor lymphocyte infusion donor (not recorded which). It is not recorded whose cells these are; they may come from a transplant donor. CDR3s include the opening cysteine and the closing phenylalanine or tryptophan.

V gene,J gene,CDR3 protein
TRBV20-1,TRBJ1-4,CSARERQGVGEKLFF
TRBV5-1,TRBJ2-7,CASSFGDHSYEQYF
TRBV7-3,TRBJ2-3,CASSFSGPLDTQYF
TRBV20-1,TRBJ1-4,CSASSWLSREKLFF
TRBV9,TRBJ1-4,CASSVAAEDPNEKLFF
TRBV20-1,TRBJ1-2,CSASLMGGYTF
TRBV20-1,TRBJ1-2,CSARGVGQSYGYTF
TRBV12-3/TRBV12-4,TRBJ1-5,CASSLNNGNQPQHF
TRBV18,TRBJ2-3,CASSPGTRATDTQYF
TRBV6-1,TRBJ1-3,CASSPTLGGLSGNTIYF
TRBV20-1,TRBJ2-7,CSARDKDEPSYEQYF
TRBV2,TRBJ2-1,CASRNNEQFF
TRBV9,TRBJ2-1,CASSLSSRSSYNEQFF
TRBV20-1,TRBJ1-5,CSAAQGGGQPQHF
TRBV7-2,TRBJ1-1,CASSSGRVMNTEAFF
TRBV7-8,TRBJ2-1,CASSQVGESYNEQFF
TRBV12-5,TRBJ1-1,CASVPHYRVLDTEAFF
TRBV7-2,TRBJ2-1,CASSFSGRAGTYNEQFF
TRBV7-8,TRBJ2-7,CASSLNPGGGSYEQYF
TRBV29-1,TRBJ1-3,CSIWDRGQYTIYF
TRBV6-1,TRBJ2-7,CASSVRTLTYEQYF
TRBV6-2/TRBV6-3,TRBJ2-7,CASSRTGKRPHEQYF
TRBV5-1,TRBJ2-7,CASSPIPGEYEQYF
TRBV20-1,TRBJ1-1,CSARTGKQVTEAFF
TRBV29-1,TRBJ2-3,CSVDGTDDTDTQYF
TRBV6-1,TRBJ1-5,CASTGQGKESNQPQHF
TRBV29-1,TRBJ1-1,CSYRGQLNTEAFF
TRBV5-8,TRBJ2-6,CASSLGQPSGANVLTF
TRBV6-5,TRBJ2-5,CASSYSMGDQETQYF
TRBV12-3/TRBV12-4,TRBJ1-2,CASSARTSHGYTF
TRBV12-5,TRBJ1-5,CASGAHHRGLSPTSNQPQHF